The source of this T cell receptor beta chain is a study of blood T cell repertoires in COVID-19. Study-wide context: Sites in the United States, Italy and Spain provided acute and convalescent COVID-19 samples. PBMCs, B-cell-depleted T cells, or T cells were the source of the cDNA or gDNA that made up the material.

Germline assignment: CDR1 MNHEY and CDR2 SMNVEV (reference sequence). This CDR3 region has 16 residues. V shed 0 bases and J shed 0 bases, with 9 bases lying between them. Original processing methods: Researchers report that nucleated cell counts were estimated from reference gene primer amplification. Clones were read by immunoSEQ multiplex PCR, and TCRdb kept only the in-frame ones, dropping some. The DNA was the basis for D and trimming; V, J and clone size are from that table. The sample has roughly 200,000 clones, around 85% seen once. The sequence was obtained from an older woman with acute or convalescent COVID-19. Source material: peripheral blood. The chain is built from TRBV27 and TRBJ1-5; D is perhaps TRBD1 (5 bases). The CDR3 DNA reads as TGTGCCAGCAGTTTATCGACAGCCGATAGCAATCAGCCCCAGCATTTT. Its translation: CASSLSTADSNQPQHF.